Described below is a single TCR beta chain sequence and its context. Its antigen is still unknown. This sample is drawn from a study of T cells in Graves' hyperthyroidism and ophthalmopathy. Study-wide results and caveats: A 13 V-J signature model discriminated ophthalmopathy versus stable hyperthyroidism.

The CDR3 totals 14 residues. V was trimmed by 0 bases and J by 9 bases, leaving 15 bases between them. Germline V CDR1 and CDR2: DFQATT, SNEGSKA (reference sequence). Graves' hyperthyroidism is called stable when ophthalmopathy does not progress within 18 months. There were TCR beta CDR3 regions amplified from RNA transcripts. Researchers ran a first-round RT-PCR on the TCR CDR3 using the HTBI primer set. TCRdb itself ran the multiplex PCR reads through MiXCR, one entry per CDR3 protein. The data show fewer than 600,000 distinct CDR3 sequences, with around 15% seen just once and 11% to 15% held by the top ten.

The chain joins TRBV20-1 to TRBJ2-1; maybe TRBD2 (6 bases). Sample: blood. The sequence derives from a woman between 35 and 50 years old with Graves' hyperthyroidism. For the CDR3, the DNA is TGCAGTGCTAGAGATGTCCAAGCCGGGGGTGAGCAGTTCTTC. It yields the protein CSARDVQAGGEQFF.